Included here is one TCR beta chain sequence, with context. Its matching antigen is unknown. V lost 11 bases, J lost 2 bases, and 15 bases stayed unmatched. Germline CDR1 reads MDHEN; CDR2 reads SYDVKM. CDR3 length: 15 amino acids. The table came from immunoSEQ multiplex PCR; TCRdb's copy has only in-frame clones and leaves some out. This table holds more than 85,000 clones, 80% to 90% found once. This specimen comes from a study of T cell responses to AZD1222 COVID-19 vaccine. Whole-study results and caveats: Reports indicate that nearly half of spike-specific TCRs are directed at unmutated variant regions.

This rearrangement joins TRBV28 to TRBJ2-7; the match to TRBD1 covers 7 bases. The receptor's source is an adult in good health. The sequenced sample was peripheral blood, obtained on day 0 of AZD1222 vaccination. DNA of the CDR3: TGTGCCGTAAACGGTGGGGGACAGACCCCCTACGAGCAGTACTTC. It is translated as CAVNGGGQTPYEQYF.